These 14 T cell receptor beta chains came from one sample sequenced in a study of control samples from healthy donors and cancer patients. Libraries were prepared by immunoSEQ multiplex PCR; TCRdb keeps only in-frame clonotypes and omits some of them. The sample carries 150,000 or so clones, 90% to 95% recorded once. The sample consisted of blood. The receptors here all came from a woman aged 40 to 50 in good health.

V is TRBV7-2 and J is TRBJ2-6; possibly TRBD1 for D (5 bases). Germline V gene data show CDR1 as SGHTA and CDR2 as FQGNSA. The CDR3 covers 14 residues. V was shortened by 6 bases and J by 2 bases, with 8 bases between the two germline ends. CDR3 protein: CASSNRTGANVLTF. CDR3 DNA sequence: TGTGCCAGCAGTAACAGGACTGGGGCCAACGTCCTGACTTTC.

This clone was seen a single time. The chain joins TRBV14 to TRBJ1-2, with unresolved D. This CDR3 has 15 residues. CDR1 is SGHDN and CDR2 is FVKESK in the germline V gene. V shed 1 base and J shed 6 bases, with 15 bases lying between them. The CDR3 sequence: CASSQVGGALDGYTF. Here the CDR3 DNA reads TGTGCCAGCAGCCAAGTAGGCGGCGCGCTAGATGGCTACACCTTC.

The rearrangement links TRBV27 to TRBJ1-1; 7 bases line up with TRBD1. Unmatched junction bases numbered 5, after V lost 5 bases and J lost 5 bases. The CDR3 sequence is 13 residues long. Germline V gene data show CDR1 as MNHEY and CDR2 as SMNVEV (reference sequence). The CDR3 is CASSPQGGTEAFF. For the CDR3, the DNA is TGTGCCAGCAGTCCCCAGGGGGGGACTGAAGCTTTCTTT.

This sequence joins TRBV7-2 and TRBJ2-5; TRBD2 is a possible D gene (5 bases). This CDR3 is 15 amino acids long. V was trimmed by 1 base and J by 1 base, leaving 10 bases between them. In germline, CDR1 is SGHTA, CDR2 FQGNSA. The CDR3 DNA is TGTGCCAGCAGCTTAGGAGGGCGGATCCAAGAGACCCAGTACTTC. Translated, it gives CASSLGGRIQETQYF.

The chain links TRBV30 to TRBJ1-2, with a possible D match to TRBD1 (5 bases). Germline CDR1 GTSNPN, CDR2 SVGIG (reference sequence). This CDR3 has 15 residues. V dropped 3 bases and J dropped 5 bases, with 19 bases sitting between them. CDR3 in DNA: TGTGCCTGGAGCTTAAACTGGGGGGGTGGGTATGGCTACACCTTC. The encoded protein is CAWSLNWGGGYGYTF. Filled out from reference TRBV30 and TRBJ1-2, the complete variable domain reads SQTIHQWPATLVQPVGSPLSLECTVEGTSNPNLYWYRQAAGRGLQLLFYSVGIGQISSEVPQNLSASRPQDRQFILSSKKLLLSDSGFYLCAWSLNWGGGYGYTFGSGTRLTVV.

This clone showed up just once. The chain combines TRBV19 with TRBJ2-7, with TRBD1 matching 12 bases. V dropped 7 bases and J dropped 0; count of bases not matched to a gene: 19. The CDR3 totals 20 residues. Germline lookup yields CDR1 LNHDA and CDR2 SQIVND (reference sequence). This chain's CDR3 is CASTKTSGTGGKGSSYEQYF. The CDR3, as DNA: TGTGCCAGTACCAAGACCTCCGGGACAGGGGGCAAGGGCTCCTCCTACGAGCAGTACTTC.

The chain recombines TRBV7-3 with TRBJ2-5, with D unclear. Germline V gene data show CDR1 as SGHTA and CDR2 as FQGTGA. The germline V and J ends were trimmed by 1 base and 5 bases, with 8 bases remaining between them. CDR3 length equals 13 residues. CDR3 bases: TGTGCCAGCAGCTTAAGGCGTGGTGAGACCCAGTACTTC. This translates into CASSLRRGETQYF. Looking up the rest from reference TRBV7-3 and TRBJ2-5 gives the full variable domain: GAGVSQTPSNKVTEKGKYVELRCDPISGHTALYWYRQSLGQGPEFLIYFQGTGAADDSGLPNDRFFAVRPEGSVSTLKIQRTERGDSAVYLCASSLRRGETQYFGPGTRLLVL.

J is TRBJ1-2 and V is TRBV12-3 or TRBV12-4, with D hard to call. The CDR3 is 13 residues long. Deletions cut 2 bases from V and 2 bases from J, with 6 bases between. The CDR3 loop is CASSLKYNYGYTF. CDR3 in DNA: TGTGCCAGCAGTTTAAAGTACAACTATGGCTACACCTTC.

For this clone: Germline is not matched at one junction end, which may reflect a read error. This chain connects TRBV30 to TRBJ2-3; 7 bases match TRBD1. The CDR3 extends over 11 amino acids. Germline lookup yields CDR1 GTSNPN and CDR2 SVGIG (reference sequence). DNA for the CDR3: TGTGCCTGCCGTGACAGGGTCAAGTCCCAGTTT. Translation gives CACRDRVKSQF.

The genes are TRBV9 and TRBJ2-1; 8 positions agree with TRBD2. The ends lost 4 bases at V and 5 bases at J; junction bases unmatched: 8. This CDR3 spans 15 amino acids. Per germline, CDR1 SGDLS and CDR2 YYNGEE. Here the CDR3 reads CASSPGGRLDNEQFF. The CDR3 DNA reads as TGTGCCAGCAGCCCCGGCGGGAGGTTAGACAATGAGCAGTTCTTC.

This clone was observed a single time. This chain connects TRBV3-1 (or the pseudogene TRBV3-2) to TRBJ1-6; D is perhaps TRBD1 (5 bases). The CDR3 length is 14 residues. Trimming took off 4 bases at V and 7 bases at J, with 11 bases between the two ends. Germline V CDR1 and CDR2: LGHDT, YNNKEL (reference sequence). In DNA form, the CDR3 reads TGTGCCAGCAGCCCGGACACTAAAAATTCACCCCTCCACTTT. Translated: CASSPDTKNSPLHF.

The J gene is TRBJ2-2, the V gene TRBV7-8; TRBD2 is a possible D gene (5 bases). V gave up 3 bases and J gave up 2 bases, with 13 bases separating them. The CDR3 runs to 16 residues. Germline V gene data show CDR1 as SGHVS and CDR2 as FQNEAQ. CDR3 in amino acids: CASSFGLIGNTGELFF. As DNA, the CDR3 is TGTGCCAGCAGCTTCGGACTGATCGGAAACACCGGGGAGCTGTTTTTT.

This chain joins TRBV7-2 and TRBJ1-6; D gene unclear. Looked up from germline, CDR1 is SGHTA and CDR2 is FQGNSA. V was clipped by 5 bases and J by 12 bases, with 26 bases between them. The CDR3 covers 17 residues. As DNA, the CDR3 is TGTGCCAGCAGCCCACCCGTCACCGGGTTTCGGGTGGGACCCCTCCACTTT. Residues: CASSPPVTGFRVGPLHF.

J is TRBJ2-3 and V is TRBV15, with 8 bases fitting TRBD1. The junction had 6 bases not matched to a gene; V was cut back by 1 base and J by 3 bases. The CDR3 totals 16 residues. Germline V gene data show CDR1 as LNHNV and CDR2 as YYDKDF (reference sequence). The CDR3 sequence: CATSRGTGGMTDTQYF. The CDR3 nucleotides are TGTGCCACCAGCAGAGGTACAGGGGGGATGACAGATACGCAGTATTTT.